The 29 T cell receptor beta chains below were found in one sample sequenced in a study of glioma-infiltrating T cells after dendritic cell vaccination. Time point given: after dendritic cell vaccination, including at tumor progression/relapse. Here immunoSEQ multiplex PCR was the method, and the copy in TCRdb shows in-frame clones only, minus some. Here the sample spans approximately 91,000 clones, 75% to 85% being singletons. The sequenced sample was blood, obtained after dendritic cell vaccination. The receptors were sampled from a human donor with glioblastoma.

The rearrangement joins TRBV6-5 to TRBJ2-5, with TRBD1 matching over 8 bases. The CDR3 loop spans 15 amino acids. Germline trimming cut 6 bases from V and 3 bases from J; bases unmatched to any gene: 9. The germline gives CDR1 MNHEY, CDR2 SVGAGI. CDR3 coding DNA: TGTGCCAGCAGGCCGGGTGGACAGGGTAAAGAGACCCAGTACTTC. This translates into CASRPGGQGKETQYF.

The chain recombines TRBV30 with TRBJ1-5, with 11 bases that match TRBD1. The V gene's germline CDR1 is GTSNPN and CDR2 SVGIG (reference sequence). The CDR3 sequence is 13 residues long. V was clipped by 1 base and J by 7 bases; unmatched bases: 0. The CDR3 nucleotides read TGTGCCTGGAGTGGGACAGGGGGCCAGCCCCAGCATTTT. This encodes CAWSGTGGQPQHF.

The chain joins TRBV30 to TRBJ1-2, with D unresolved. Germline-derived CDR1 and CDR2 are GTSNPN and SVGIG (reference sequence). The germline V and J ends were trimmed by 4 bases and 7 bases, with 22 bases remaining between them. The CDR3 is 15 residues long. CDR3 DNA: TGTGCCTGGAAACGGACGGGGTCACTATTGGCTGGCTACACCTTC. Its translation is CAWKRTGSLLAGYTF.

J is TRBJ2-2 and V is TRBV2; the match to TRBD1 covers 12 bases. Germline lookup yields CDR1 SNHLY and CDR2 FYNNEI. V lost 8 bases and J lost 3; bases outside the gene matches: 10. There are 17 residues in the CDR3. The CDR3 DNA sequence: TGTGCCAGCGCGGGGGACAGGGGGCGCCTAGACACCGGGGAGCTGTTTTTT. Translating it yields CASAGDRGRLDTGELFF. The complete variable domain, with remaining parts taken from reference TRBV2 and TRBJ2-2, reads EPEVTQTPSHQVTQMGQEVILRCVPISNHLYFYWYRQILGQKVEFLVSFYNNEISEKSEIFDDQFSVERPDGSNFTLKIRSTKLEDSAMYFCASAGDRGRLDTGELFFGEGSRLTVL.

The rearrangement joins TRBV19 to TRBJ2-7; D ambiguous. The CDR3 extends over 13 amino acids. Between the trimmed V and J ends, which lost 5 bases and 1 base, there was a span of 9 bases. CDR1 LNHDA and CDR2 SQIVND come from the germline V gene (reference sequence). CDR3 sequence: CASSQLQSYEQYF. The CDR3 DNA sequence: TGTGCCAGTAGTCAGTTACAGTCCTACGAGCAGTACTTC.

The chain couples TRBV6-5 to TRBJ1-1; D call uncertain. CDR1 and CDR2 (germline): MNHEY, SVGAGI. This CDR3 has 12 amino acids. Trimming pared 8 bases from V and 3 bases from J, leaving 10 bases between. The CDR3 loop reads CASGPSYTEAFF. CDR3 coding DNA: TGTGCCAGCGGGCCTTCATACACTGAAGCTTTCTTT.

The chain links TRBV7-6 to TRBJ1-3; possible D gene TRBD1, 6 bases. CDR3 length: 20 amino acids. Germline values: CDR1 SGHVS, CDR2 FNYEAQ. Deletions cut 4 bases from V and 1 base from J, with 26 bases between. This chain's CDR3 is CASSSAGTPPPGGSGNTIYF. For the CDR3, the DNA is TGTGCCAGCAGCTCCGCCGGGACACCACCACCCGGGGGGTCTGGAAACACCATATATTTT.

The chain is built from TRBV4-1 and TRBJ1-1; D perhaps matches TRBD1 (6 bases). V lost 3 bases and J 1 base, leaving 15 bases between the germline ends. This CDR3 comprises 16 residues. Germline values: CDR1 MGHRA, CDR2 YSYEKL. The chain's CDR3 is CASSQGSGHPNTEAFF. Written as DNA, the CDR3 is TGCGCCAGCAGCCAGGGATCGGGACACCCGAACACTGAAGCTTTCTTT.

The chain combines TRBV14 with TRBJ2-2; no reliable D call. CDR3 length: 13 residues. Germline values: CDR1 SGHDN, CDR2 FVKESK. The ends were cut back, 0 bases at V and 5 bases at J, with 4 bases in the middle. The chain's CDR3 is CASSQERTGELFF. CDR3 coding DNA: TGTGCCAGCAGCCAAGAGAGGACCGGGGAGCTGTTTTTT. Combining the CDR3 with reference TRBV14 and TRBJ2-2 gives the whole variable domain EAGVTQFPSHSVIEKGQTVTLRCDPISGHDNLYWYRRVMGKEIKFLLHFVKESKQDESGMPNNRFLAERTGGTYSTLKVQPAELEDSGVYFCASSQERTGELFFGEGSRLTVL.

The chain links TRBV30 to TRBJ1-2; 7 nucleotides match TRBD1. CDR1 is GTSNPN and CDR2 is SVGIG in the germline V gene (reference sequence). The CDR3 covers 13 residues. J lost 8 bases, V lost 0 bases, and 6 bases had no gene match. The CDR3 sequence: CAWSVGGGDGYTF. CDR3 in DNA: TGTGCCTGGAGTGTAGGGGGCGGGGACGGCTACACCTTC. The full variable domain, completed using reference TRBV30 and TRBJ1-2, is SQTIHQWPATLVQPVGSPLSLECTVEGTSNPNLYWYRQAAGRGLQLLFYSVGIGQISSEVPQNLSASRPQDRQFILSSKKLLLSDSGFYLCAWSVGGGDGYTFGSGTRLTVV.

This chain uses TRBV6-4 with TRBJ2-1; TRBD2 matches 13 bases. The ends lost 5 bases at V and 9 bases at J; junction bases unmatched: 10. The CDR3 totals 16 residues. The germline CDR1 and CDR2 sequences are MRHNA and SNTAGT. The CDR3 DNA is TGTGCCAGCAGTAACGGTTGGACTAGCGGGAGAGGTGAGCAGTTCTTC. Translated: CASSNGWTSGRGEQFF.

With respect to this clone: Here the CDR3 omits its conserved ending phenylalanine or tryptophan, so a read error is the likely source. The V gene is TRBV4-2, the J gene TRBJ2-7; D unclear. The V end was cut by 0 bases, the J end by 7 bases, with 10 bases between. Germline CDR1 is LGHNA and CDR2 is YNFKEQ. The CDR3 has 13 residues. CDR3 loop: CASSQDNPREQYL. The DNA of the CDR3 is TGTGCCAGCAGCCAAGACAATCCGAGGGAGCAGTACCTC.

The J gene is TRBJ2-3, the V gene TRBV6-5, with D perhaps TRBD1 (5 bases). CDR1 is MNHEY, CDR2 SVGAGI, per germline. Between the trimmed V and J ends, which lost 4 bases and 2 bases, there was a span of 16 bases. This CDR3 region has 16 residues. The CDR3 loop reads CASSSPRRANTDTQYF. CDR3 in DNA: TGTGCCAGCAGTTCCCCCCGCAGGGCTAACACAGATACGCAGTATTTT.

This clone was counted a few times. The CDR3 coding sequence is TGTGCCTGGAGTTCTAGCGGGAGGGCCGGAGATACGCAGTATTTT. Protein sequence: CAWSSSGRAGDTQYF. The V and J genes are TRBV30 and TRBJ2-3; 12 bases are a match to TRBD2. Germline V gene lookup returns CDR1 GTSNPN and CDR2 SVGIG (reference sequence). This CDR3 spans 15 amino acids. V lost 2 bases and J lost 5; bases outside the gene matches: 5.

The chain recombines TRBV16 with TRBJ1-2, with D perhaps matching TRBD1 (6 bases). V lost 3 bases and J 6 bases, leaving 17 bases between the germline ends. The CDR3 has 15 residues. The germline gives CDR1 KGHSY, CDR2 FQNENV. The CDR3 is CASSQRTVGFDGYTF. In DNA, the CDR3 is TGTGCCAGCAGCCAGAGGACAGTAGGGTTTGATGGCTACACCTTC. Full variable domain (missing parts from reference TRBV16 and TRBJ1-2): GEEVAQTPKHLVRGEGQKAKLYCAPIKGHSYVFWYQQVLKNEFKFLISFQNENVFDETGMPKERFSAKCLPNSPCSLEIQATKLEDSAVYFCASSQRTVGFDGYTFGSGTRLTVV.

The CDR3, as DNA: TGTGCCAGTAGTCCCGCCCTATACAATGAGCAGTTCTTC. Translating it yields CASSPALYNEQFF. This chain joins TRBV19 and TRBJ2-1; D remains ambiguous. This CDR3 is built from 13 residues. The germline V gene encodes CDR1 LNHDA and CDR2 SQIVND (reference sequence). V was pared by 5 bases and J by 4 bases, with 9 bases between.

The chain uses TRBV6-1 and TRBJ2-7; D might be TRBD2 (6 bases). V was pared by 0 bases and J by 2 bases, with 14 bases between. The CDR3 extends over 16 amino acids. In germline, CDR1 is MNHNS, CDR2 SASEGT. The CDR3 bases are TGTGCCAGCAGTGAAGCCGGAGGGTCGGGGACCTACGAGCAGTACGTC. It codes for CASSEAGGSGTYEQYV.

The chain employs TRBV5-1 and TRBJ1-6; 8 nucleotides align to TRBD1. Germline V CDR1 and CDR2: SGHRS, YFSETQ. V shed 4 bases and J 9 bases; nucleotides not matched to a gene: 6. This CDR3 has 14 residues. CDR3 bases: TGCGCCAGCAGCGGGGGGACAGGACCTTCACCCCTCCACTTT. The encoded protein is CASSGGTGPSPLHF.

The chain has TRBV11-2 and TRBJ1-1; no clear D gene. Trimming took 3 bases from V and 1 from J, leaving 12 bases between them. Germline CDR1 and CDR2: SGHAT and FQNNGV. CDR3 size: 15 residues. The CDR3 DNA sequence: TGTGCCAGCAGCTTTAGTTCCAGGCCGAACACTGAAGCTTTCTTT. Its protein product is CASSFSSRPNTEAFF.

This clone came up a few times. The V gene is TRBV7-8, the J gene TRBJ1-3; 7 bases line up with TRBD1. V dropped 7 bases and J dropped 4; count of bases not matched to a gene: 13. CDR1 is SGHVS and CDR2 is FQNEAQ in the germline V gene. The CDR3 has 16 residues. CDR3 loop: CASTYEDRVRGNTIYF. Here the CDR3 DNA reads TGTGCCAGCACTTACGAAGACAGGGTGAGGGGAAACACCATATATTTT.

J is TRBJ1-1 and V is TRBV9; D might be TRBD1 (6 bases). The V end lost 3 bases, the J end lost 6 bases, and 15 bases lay between the germline ends. The CDR3 is 14 residues long. Germline V gives CDR1 SGDLS, CDR2 YYNGEE. The CDR3 DNA follows: TGTGCCAGCAGCGCCGCCTCAGGGGTATCTGAAGCTTTCTTT. This encodes CASSAASGVSEAFF.

The CDR3 DNA reads TGTGCCAGCAGCGTAGGCGGTAGCGGGAGGGCCCAAGATACGCAGTATTTT. Protein product: CASSVGGSGRAQDTQYF. The chain carries TRBV9 and TRBJ2-3; 11 positions agree with TRBD2. Trimming took 0 bases from V and 5 from J; bases not matched to a gene: 8. Germline values: CDR1 SGDLS, CDR2 YYNGEE. This CDR3 has 17 amino acids.

This clone rates as medium-sized. This chain joins TRBV10-1 and TRBJ2-1; maybe TRBD1 (5 bases). The CDR3 is made up of 13 amino acids. CDR1 and CDR2 from the germline V gene are WNHNN and SYGVQD (reference sequence). The V end lost 6 bases, the J end lost 5 bases, and 11 bases lay between the germline ends. The CDR3 loop reads CASSRDLNNEQFF. CDR3 nucleotide sequence: TGCGCCAGCAGCAGGGATTTGAACAATGAGCAGTTCTTC.

CDR3: CASSVSPGQGAGYGYTF. The DNA for the CDR3 is TGTGCCAGCAGCGTTAGCCCCGGGCAGGGGGCTGGCTATGGCTACACCTTC. This chain joins TRBV11-2 and TRBJ1-2, with 8 bases matching TRBD1. CDR1 is SGHAT and CDR2 is FQNNGV in the germline V gene. The CDR3 covers 17 residues. Germline trimming cut 5 bases from V and 4 bases from J; bases unmatched to any gene: 15.

The V and J genes are TRBV11-2 and TRBJ1-3; the match to TRBD1 covers 7 bases. Germline V gene data show CDR1 as SGHAT and CDR2 as FQNNGV. The CDR3 extends over 19 amino acids. Unmatched junction bases numbered 12, after V lost 1 base and J lost 0 bases. The CDR3 loop reads CASSLGVIGTASSGNTIYF. CDR3 nucleotides: TGTGCCAGCAGCTTAGGGGTTATCGGGACAGCGAGCTCTGGAAACACCATATATTTT. Full variable domain (remainder filled in from reference TRBV11-2 and TRBJ1-3): EAGVAQSPRYKIIEKRQSVAFWCNPISGHATLYWYQQILGQGPKLLIQFQNNGVVDDSQLPKDRFSAERLKGVDSTLKIQPAKLEDSAVYLCASSLGVIGTASSGNTIYFGEGSWLTVV.

CDR3 DNA sequence: TGTGCCAGCACGAAGAGAATGAACACTGAAGCTTTCTTT. It yields the protein CASTKRMNTEAFF. The rearrangement joins TRBV6-5 to TRBJ1-1; D call uncertain. CDR1 MNHEY and CDR2 SVGAGI come from the germline V gene. V gave up 7 bases and J gave up 0 bases, with 9 bases separating them. The CDR3 sequence is 13 residues long.

The chain is built from TRBV5-1 and TRBJ2-3, with a tentative D call TRBD2 (6 bases). The germline V and J ends were trimmed by 1 base and 5 bases, with 14 bases remaining between them. This CDR3 has 15 residues. Per the germline V gene, CDR1 is SGHRS and CDR2 is YFSETQ. CDR3 DNA: TGCGCCAGCAGCTTGCATGGGTCAGCGGGAGATACGCAGTATTTT. Its protein is CASSLHGSAGDTQYF.

The genes are TRBV6-5 and TRBJ2-7; 7 bases align to TRBD1. This CDR3 has 14 amino acids. Germline trimming cut 5 bases from V and 1 base from J; bases unmatched to any gene: 5. Germline V gene sequence: CDR1 MNHEY, CDR2 SVGAGI. The CDR3 DNA sequence: TGTGCCAGCAGTGAGTCGGGACAGTCCTACGAGCAGTACTTC. As protein: CASSESGQSYEQYF.

This clone has just a few counts. V usage is TRBV25-1 and J usage is TRBJ1-3; D is undetermined. CDR3 length: 12 amino acids. Looked up from germline, CDR1 is MGHDK and CDR2 is SYGVNS. The germline V and J ends were trimmed by 2 bases and 4 bases, with 3 bases remaining between them. The CDR3 reads CASSEQGNTIYF. The CDR3 DNA is TGTGCCAGCAGTGAACAGGGAAACACCATATATTTT.